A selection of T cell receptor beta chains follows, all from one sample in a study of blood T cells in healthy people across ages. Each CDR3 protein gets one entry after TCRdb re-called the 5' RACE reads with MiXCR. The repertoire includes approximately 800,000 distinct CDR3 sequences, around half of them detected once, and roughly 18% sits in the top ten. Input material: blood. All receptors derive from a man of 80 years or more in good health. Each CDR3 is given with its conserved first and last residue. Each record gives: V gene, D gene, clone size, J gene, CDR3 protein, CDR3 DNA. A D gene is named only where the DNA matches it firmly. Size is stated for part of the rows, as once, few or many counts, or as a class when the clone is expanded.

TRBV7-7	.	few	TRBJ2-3	CASSVGFTDTQYF	TGTGCCAGCAGCGTTGGATTCACAGATACGCAGTATTTT
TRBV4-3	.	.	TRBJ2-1	CASSQSKGETYNEQFF	TGCGCCAGCAGCCAAAGTAAGGGAGAAACCTACAATGAGCAGTTCTTC
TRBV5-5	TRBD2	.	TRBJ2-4	CASSLSGQGGINIQYF	TGTGCCAGCAGCTTAAGTGGGCAGGGAGGGATAAACATTCAGTACTTC
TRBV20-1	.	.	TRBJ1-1	CSARYETEAFF	TGCAGTGCTAGATATGAAACTGAAGCTTTCTTT
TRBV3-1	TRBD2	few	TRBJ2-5	CASSGGRVYNEQYF	TGTGCCAGCAGCGGCGGGAGGGTCTACAATGAGCAGTACTTC
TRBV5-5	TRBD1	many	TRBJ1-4	CASSYGQGGEKLFF	TGTGCCAGCAGCTACGGACAGGGGGGGGAAAAACTGTTTTTT
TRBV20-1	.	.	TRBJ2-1	CSAIRGLSTRNEQFF	TGCAGTGCTATTCGCGGTCTCTCAACCAGGAATGAGCAGTTCTTC
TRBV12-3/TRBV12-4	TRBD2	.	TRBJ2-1	CASRSSGGNNNEQFF	TGTGCCAGCAGATCTAGCGGGGGCAACAACAATGAGCAGTTCTTC
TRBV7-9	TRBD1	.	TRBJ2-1	CASSVPGQGLDEQFF	TGTGCCAGCAGCGTACCGGGACAGGGATTAGATGAGCAGTTCTTC
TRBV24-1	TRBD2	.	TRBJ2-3	CATSGGLADSTDTQYF	TGTGCCACCAGTGGTGGACTAGCGGATAGCACAGATACGCAGTATTTT
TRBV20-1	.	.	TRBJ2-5	CSARDWGSQETQYF	TGCAGTGCTAGAGATTGGGGCAGCCAAGAGACCCAGTACTTC
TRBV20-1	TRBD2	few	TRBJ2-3	CSAPPPSGISDTQYF	TGCAGTGCTCCCCCGCCTAGCGGCATATCAGATACGCAGTATTTT
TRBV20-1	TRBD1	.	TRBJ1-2	CSADRGLNGYTF	TGCAGTGCCGACAGGGGGCTAAATGGCTACACCTTC
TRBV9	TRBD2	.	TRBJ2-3	CASSVALLAGTDTQYF	TGTGCCAGCAGCGTAGCTCTTCTAGCGGGCACAGATACGCAGTATTTT
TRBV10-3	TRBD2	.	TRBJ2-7	CAISPGTSGEQYF	TGTGCCATCAGCCCCGGGACTAGCGGCGAGCAGTACTTC
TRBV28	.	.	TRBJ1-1	CASSMDKLTEAFF	TGTGCCAGCAGTATGGACAAACTAACTGAAGCTTTCTTT
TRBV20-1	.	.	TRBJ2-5	CSARGTGVLSNEQYF	TGCAGTGCTAGGGGGACGGGAGTCCTGAGCAATGAGCAGTACTTC
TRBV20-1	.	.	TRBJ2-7	CSARDRETYYEQYF	TGCAGTGCTAGGGACCGGGAGACCTACTACGAGCAGTACTTC
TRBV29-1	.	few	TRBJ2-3	CSVAWGAGTDTQYF	TGCAGCGTTGCTTGGGGCGCCGGCACAGATACGCAGTATTTT
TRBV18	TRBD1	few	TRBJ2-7	CASSPGQGTSYEQYF	TGTGCCAGCTCACCGGGACAGGGGACCTCCTACGAGCAGTACTTC
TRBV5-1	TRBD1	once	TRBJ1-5	CASSLQGGGGQPQHF	TGCGCCAGCAGCTTGCAAGGAGGGGGCGGTCAGCCCCAGCATTTT
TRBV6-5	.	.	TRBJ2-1	CASSYSGSWAPASYNEQFF	TGTGCCAGCAGTTATTCAGGCAGTTGGGCCCCGGCGTCCTACAATGAGCAGTTCTTC
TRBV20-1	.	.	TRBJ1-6	CSAKPGQSVNSPLHF	TGCAGTGCTAAACCCGGACAGAGTGTAAATTCACCCCTCCACTTT
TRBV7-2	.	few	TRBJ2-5	CASSLAHASGLGTQYF	TGTGCCAGCAGCTTAGCGCATGCAAGCGGCCTGGGGACCCAGTACTTC
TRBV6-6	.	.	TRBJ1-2	CASSYGGNSGYTF	TGTGCCAGCAGTTACGGCGGGAACAGTGGCTACACCTTC
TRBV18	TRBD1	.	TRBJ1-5	CASSADRGGQPQHF	TGTGCCAGCTCAGCGGACAGGGGAGGTCAGCCCCAGCATTTT
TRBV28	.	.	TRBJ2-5	CASGGRSYQETQYF	TGTGCCAGTGGGGGGCGCTCGTACCAAGAGACCCAGTACTTC
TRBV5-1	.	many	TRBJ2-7	CASSLEAYEQYF	TGCGCCAGCAGCTTGGAAGCCTACGAGCAGTACTTC
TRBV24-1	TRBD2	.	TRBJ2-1	CATSDLNPISGPSRMVNEQFF	TGTGCCACCAGTGATTTAAATCCTATTAGCGGGCCGTCTCGGATGGTAAATGAGCAGTTCTTC
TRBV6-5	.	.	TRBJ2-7	CASSYSSRNPRRGSYEQYF	TGTGCCAGCAGTTACTCGAGCCGGAACCCACGCCGGGGTTCCTACGAGCAGTACTTC
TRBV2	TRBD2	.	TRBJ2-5	CASSEGTSFETQYF	TGTGCCAGCAGTGAAGGGACTAGCTTCGAGACCCAGTACTTC
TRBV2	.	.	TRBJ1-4	CASSRQTATNEKLFF	TGTGCCAGCAGCCGACAGACAGCAACTAATGAAAAACTGTTTTTT
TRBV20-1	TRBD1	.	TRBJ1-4	CSAEQGGAEKLFF	TGCAGTGCTGAGCAGGGGGGAGCTGAAAAACTGTTTTTT
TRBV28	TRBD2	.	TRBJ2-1	CASSVGTRRHEQFF	TGTGCCAGCAGTGTAGGGACTAGACGGCATGAGCAGTTCTTC
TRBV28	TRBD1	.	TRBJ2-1	CASSPRTGGDKQFF	TGTGCCAGCAGTCCACGGACAGGGGGCGACAAGCAGTTCTTC
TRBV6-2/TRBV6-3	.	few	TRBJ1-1	CASSRTGEAFF	TGTGCCAGCAGTCGAACAGGGGAAGCTTTCTTT
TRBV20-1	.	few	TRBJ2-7	CSARGDYSYEQYF	TGCAGTGCTAGAGGTGACTACTCCTACGAGCAGTACTTC
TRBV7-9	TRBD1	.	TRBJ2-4	CASSLVKAGQGFLAKNIQYF	TGTGCCAGCAGCTTAGTTAAAGCGGGACAGGGATTCTTAGCCAAAAACATTCAGTACTTC
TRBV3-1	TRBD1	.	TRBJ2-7	CASSHSGQAPYEQYF	TGTGCCAGCAGCCATTCGGGACAGGCACCCTACGAGCAGTACTTC
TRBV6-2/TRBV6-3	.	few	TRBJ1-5	CATHRDGIYSNQPQHF	TGTGCCACACACCGGGACGGAATTTATAGCAATCAGCCCCAGCATTTT
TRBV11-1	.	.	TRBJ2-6	CASSSLGDGANVLTF	TGTGCCAGCAGCTCCCTTGGGGATGGGGCCAACGTCCTGACTTTC
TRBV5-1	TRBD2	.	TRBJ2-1	CASSLAGGGLSSYNEQFF	TGCGCCAGCAGCTTGGCCGGCGGGGGGCTAAGCTCCTACAATGAGCAGTTCTTC
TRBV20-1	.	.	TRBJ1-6	CSAWEGVNSPLHF	TGCAGTGCATGGGAAGGGGTTAATTCACCCCTCCACTTT
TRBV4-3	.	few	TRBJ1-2	CASSQVQGLNYGYTF	TGCGCCAGCAGCCAAGTACAGGGCTTAAACTATGGCTACACCTTC